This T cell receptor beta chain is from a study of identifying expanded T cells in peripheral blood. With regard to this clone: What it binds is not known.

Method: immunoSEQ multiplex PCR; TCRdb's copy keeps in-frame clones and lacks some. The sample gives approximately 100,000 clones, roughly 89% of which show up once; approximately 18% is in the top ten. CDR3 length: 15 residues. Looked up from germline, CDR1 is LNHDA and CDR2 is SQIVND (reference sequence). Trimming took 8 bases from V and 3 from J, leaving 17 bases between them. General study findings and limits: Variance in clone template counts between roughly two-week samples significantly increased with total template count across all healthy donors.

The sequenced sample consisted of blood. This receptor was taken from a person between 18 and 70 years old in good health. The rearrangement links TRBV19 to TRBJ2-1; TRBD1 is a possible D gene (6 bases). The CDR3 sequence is CASGRDRQRYNEQFF. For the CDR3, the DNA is TGTGCCAGTGGAAGAGACAGGCAACGCTACAATGAGCAGTTCTTC.